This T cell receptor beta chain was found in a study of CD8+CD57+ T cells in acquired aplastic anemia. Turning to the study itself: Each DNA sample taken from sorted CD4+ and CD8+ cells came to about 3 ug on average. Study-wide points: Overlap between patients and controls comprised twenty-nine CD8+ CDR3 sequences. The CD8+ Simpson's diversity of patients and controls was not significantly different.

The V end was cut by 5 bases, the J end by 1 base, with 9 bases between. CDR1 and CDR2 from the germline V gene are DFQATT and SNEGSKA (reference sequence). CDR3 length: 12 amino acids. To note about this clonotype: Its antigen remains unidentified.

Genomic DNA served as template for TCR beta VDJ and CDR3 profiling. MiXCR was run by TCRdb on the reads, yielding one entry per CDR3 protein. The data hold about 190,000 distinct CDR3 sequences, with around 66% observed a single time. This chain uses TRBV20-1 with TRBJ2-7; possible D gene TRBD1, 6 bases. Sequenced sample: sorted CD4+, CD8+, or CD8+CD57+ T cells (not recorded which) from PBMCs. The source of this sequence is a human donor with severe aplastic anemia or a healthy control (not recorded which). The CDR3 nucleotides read TGCAGTGCTTACGGACAGTCCTACGAGCAGTACTTC. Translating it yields CSAYGQSYEQYF.